This T cell receptor beta chain came from a study of lymphopenia after photon versus proton radiotherapy. Study results and limitations: Oligoclonal CD8+ Temra expansion after nadir drove photon patients' diversity drop. Survival link was tested only in deceased patients; proton benefit remains a possibility.

From germline, CDR1 is LNHDA and CDR2 SQIVND (reference sequence). CDR3 size: 13 residues. V lost 8 bases to trimming and J lost 7 bases, with 12 bases between them. This clone was seen more than once but under ten times. Its target is unknown. TCRdb's copy holds only in-frame clones and misses some; the assay was immunoSEQ multiplex PCR. Among 20,000 to 25,000 clones listed, about 93% were seen once. This chain uses TRBV19 with TRBJ1-6; no definite D call. The source of this sequence is a woman between 65 and 79 years old with pancreatic cancer. Some clones in this sample may be carry-over from other donors' samples. The source was peripheral blood, collected from a patient treated with proton-based radiotherapy. This chain's CDR3 is CASRGSSNSPLHF. Here the CDR3 DNA reads TGTGCCAGTCGGGGATCCTCGAATTCACCCCTCCACTTT.